The entry that follows covers one T cell receptor (beta chain) sequence. The antigen is not known. The data stem from a study of identical twins. Overall study results and limits: Conclusions were drawn cross-sectionally by statistical analysis, without following the same donors.

Each CDR3 protein is one row after TCRdb ran MiXCR on the 5' RACE reads. In the table there are 500,000 or so distinct CDR3 sequences, around 14% of which are singletons. With V trimmed by 7 bases and J by 5 bases, 10 bases remained unmatched. The CDR3 contains 17 residues. These same data were also listed under a study on yellow fever vaccine responses in identical twins. That publication notes: Reportedly, twins' vaccine T cell responses looked partly convergent and partly personalized.

This clonotype originated in a young woman in good health. The V gene is TRBV12-3 or TRBV12-4, the J gene TRBJ2-5, with 16 nucleotides matching TRBD2. Sequenced material: CD4+ T cells sorted from blood. The CDR3 nucleotides read TGTGCCAGCAACCAGGGACTAGCGGGAGGGCCGAGGGAGACCCAGTACTTC. This codes for CASNQGLAGGPRETQYF.